The source of this T cell receptor beta chain is a study of T cell responses to AZD1222 COVID-19 vaccine. Details on this clone: The antigen remains unidentified.

Study conclusions and caveats: Only five to seven individuals given AZD1222 were seropositive at baseline. No day 14 peak samples; only post-peak repertoires were characterized.

Assay used: immunoSEQ multiplex PCR; TCRdb lists only in-frame clones, some missing. The sample has 85,000 to 110,000 clones, roughly 91% seen once; the top ten hold 4% to 5.5%. Between the trimmed V and J ends, which lost 8 bases and 0 bases, there was a span of 9 bases. The CDR3 length is 13 residues. Per germline, CDR1 MNHEY and CDR2 SMNVEV (reference sequence). The chain uses TRBV27 and TRBJ2-3; D gene ambiguous. This TCR came from an adult in good health. Sample: peripheral blood, taken on day 0 of AZD1222 vaccination. CDR3 nucleotide sequence: TGTGCCAGCGAGGTGGGGAGCACAGATACGCAGTATTTT. Protein product: CASEVGSTDTQYF.